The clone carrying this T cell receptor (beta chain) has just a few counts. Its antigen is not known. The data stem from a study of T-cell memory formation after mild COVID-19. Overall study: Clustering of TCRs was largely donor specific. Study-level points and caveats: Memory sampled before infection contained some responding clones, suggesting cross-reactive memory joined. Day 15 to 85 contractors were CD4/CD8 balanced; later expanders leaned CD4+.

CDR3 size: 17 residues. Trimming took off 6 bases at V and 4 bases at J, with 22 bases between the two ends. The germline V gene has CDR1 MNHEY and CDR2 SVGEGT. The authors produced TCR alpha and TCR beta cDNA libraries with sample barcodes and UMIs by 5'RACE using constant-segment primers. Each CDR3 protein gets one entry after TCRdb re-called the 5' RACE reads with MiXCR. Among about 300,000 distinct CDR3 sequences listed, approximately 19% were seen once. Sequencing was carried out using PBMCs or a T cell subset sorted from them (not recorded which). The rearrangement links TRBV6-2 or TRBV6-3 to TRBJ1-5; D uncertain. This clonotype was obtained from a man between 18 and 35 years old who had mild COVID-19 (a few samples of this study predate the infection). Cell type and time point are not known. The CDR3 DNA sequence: TGTGCCAGCAGAGGTAAGAGAAGTACCGGGGTTAATCAGCCCCAGCATTTT. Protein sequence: CASRGKRSTGVNQPQHF.